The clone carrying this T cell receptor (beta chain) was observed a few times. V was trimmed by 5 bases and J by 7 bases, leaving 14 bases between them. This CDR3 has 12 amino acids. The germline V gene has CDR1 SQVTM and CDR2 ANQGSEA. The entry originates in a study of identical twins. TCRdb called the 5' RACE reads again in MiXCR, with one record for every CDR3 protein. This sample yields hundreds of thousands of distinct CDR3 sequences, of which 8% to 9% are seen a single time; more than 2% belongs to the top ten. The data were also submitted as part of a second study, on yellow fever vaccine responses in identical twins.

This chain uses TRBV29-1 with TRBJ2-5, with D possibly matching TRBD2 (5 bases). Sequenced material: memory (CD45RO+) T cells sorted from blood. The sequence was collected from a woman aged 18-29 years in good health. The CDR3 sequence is CSVRRAEGTQYF. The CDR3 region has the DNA TGCAGCGTTCGGCGGGCCGAGGGGACCCAGTACTTC.